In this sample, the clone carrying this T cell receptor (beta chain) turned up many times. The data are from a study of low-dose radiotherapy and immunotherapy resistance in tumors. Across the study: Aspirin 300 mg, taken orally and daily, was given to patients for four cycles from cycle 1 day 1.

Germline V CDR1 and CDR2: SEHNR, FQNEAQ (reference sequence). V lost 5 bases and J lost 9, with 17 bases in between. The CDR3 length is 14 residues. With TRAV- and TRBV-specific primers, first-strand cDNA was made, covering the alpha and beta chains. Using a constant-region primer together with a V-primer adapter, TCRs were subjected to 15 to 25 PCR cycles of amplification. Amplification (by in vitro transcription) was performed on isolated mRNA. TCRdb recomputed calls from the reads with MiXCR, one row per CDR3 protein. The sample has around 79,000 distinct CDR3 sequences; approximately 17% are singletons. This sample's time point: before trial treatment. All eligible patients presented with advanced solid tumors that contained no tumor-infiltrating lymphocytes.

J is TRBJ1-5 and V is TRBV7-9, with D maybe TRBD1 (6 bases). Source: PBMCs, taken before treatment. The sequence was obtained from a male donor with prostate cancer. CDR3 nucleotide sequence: TGTGCCAGCAGCGCATATCAGGGGAGTGGGCCCCAGCATTTT. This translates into CASSAYQGSGPQHF.